The entry below gives a single TCR beta chain sequence along with its context. The data derive from a study of response to subunit inactivated influenza vaccine. Between the trimmed V and J ends, which lost 0 bases and 7 bases, there was a span of 10 bases. CDR3 size: 13 residues. CDR1 is GTSNPN, CDR2 SVGIG, per germline (reference sequence). One entry per CDR3 protein results from TCRdb running MiXCR on the RT-PCR reads. Seen here are some 520,000 distinct CDR3 sequences, more than 15% observed once, and the top ten hold approximately 3%. The receptor's source is a man aged 45-69 years who received an inactivated influenza vaccine. This chain connects TRBV30 to TRBJ1-5; D remains ambiguous. The sequences come from CD4+ T cells sorted from PBMCs, collected roughly 24 months after vaccination. The chain's CDR3 is CAWSVRGRQPQHF. Written as DNA, the CDR3 is TGTGCCTGGAGTGTACGGGGTCGCCAGCCCCAGCATTTT.